The rows below give T cell receptor beta chains drawn from one sample of a study of T cells in Graves' hyperthyroidism and ophthalmopathy. MiXCR, run by TCRdb on the multiplex PCR reads, gives a single entry per CDR3 protein. The sample carries 550,000 to 850,000 distinct CDR3 sequences, around a sixth recorded once. Sequences were obtained from blood. All receptors come from a woman in her forties or fifties with Graves' hyperthyroidism that later progressed to Graves' ophthalmopathy. CDR3s include the opening cysteine and the closing phenylalanine or tryptophan. A D gene is named only where the DNA matches it firmly. The size of a clone is reported for some rows only, either as once, few or many, or as a class for expanded clones.

. TRBJ1-5 TRBV12-5 TRBD1 TGTGCTAGTGGTTTGAAAGGGGGCTATCGCAATCAGCCCCAGCATTTT CASGLKGGYRNQPQHF
. TRBJ1-3 TRBV28 . TGTGCCGCACAGTCTGGCCCAAGAAACACCATATATTTT CAAQSGPRNTIYF
many TRBJ2-3 TRBV5-1 . TGCGCCAGCAGCTTGGCGATTCTATCGGATACGCAGTATTTT CASSLAILSDTQYF
few TRBJ1-3 TRBV29-1 . TGCAGCGTTGTAGGGGTATCCGGAGGCTCTGGAAACACCATATATTTT CSVVGVSGGSGNTIYF
many TRBJ1-4 TRBV3-1 . TGTGCCAGCAGCCCCCCCCACCAGGTGTCGAATGAAAAACTGTTTTTT CASSPPHQVSNEKLFF
. TRBJ1-3 TRBV5-1 . TGCGCCAGCAGCTTACCCGACAGCGACCCTGGAAACACCATATATTTT CASSLPDSDPGNTIYF
. TRBJ1-4 TRBV2 TRBD1 TGTGCCAGCAGTGACCGAGACAGGGGGCGCGGAAAACTGTTTTTT CASSDRDRGRGKLFF
. TRBJ1-5 TRBV6-1 TRBD1 TGTGCCAGCAGTCCTCAACGACAGGGAAATCAGCCCCAGCATTTT CASSPQRQGNQPQHF
. TRBJ2-1 TRBV12-3/TRBV12-4 . TGTGCCAGCAGCTTGGATGTCAGCTGGAATGAGCAGTTCTTC CASSLDVSWNEQFF
few TRBJ1-4 TRBV9 . TGTGCCAGCAGCCCCGGGCGTCTGGAGATCAATGAAAAACTGTTTTTT CASSPGRLEINEKLFF
few TRBJ1-1 TRBV5-8 . TGTGCCAGCAGCTTGGAGCGGCGGGCACCTCTGAACACTGAAGCTTTCTTT CASSLERRAPLNTEAFF